The 29 T cell receptor beta chains given below trace back to one sample, sequenced in a study of beta chain features in type 1 diabetes. Expressed TCRB transcripts were sequenced because the entire RNA isolate underwent reverse transcription. Here immunoSEQ multiplex PCR was the method, and the copy in TCRdb shows in-frame clones only, minus some. The table has about 340,000 clones, less than 9.5% seen once. The sample consisted of central memory CD4+ T cells from blood. The source is a woman aged 18-29 years in good health.

The chain is built from TRBV9 and TRBJ2-1; perhaps TRBD1 as D (5 bases). The CDR3 runs to 16 residues. Per the germline V gene, CDR1 is SGDLS and CDR2 is YYNGEE. Trimming cost V 1 base and J 6 bases, with 17 bases left between them. The CDR3 region is CASSVMSRATPNEQFF. For the CDR3, the DNA is TGTGCCAGCAGCGTAATGTCCAGGGCAACACCCAATGAGCAGTTCTTC.

The CDR3 sequence: CASSPTPRETQYF. CDR3 bases: TGTGCCAGCAGTCCCACCCCTAGGGAGACCCAGTACTTC. The chain is built from TRBV28 and TRBJ2-5; D not resolved. The CDR3 runs to 13 residues. Between the trimmed V and J ends, which lost 5 bases and 5 bases, there was a span of 12 bases. Germline values: CDR1 MDHEN, CDR2 SYDVKM.

The chain links TRBV7-2 to TRBJ2-5; no firm D call. The J call is uncertain, as TRBJ2-7 better fits the DNA end. Per the germline V gene, CDR1 is SGHTA and CDR2 is FQGNSA. This CDR3 is 13 amino acids long. The CDR3 spells CASSLGVRPEQYF. The CDR3 bases are TGTGCCAGCAGCTTAGGTGTTAGACCCGAGCAGTACTTC.

The chain recombines TRBV4-2 with TRBJ2-7; D is uncertain. This CDR3 is 16 amino acids long. CDR1 is LGHNA, CDR2 YNFKEQ, per germline. Trimming removed 2 bases at V and 0 bases at J, with 14 bases between. The CDR3 nucleotides are TGTGCCAGCAGCCAATTGGGTCGTTTGGGCTCCTACGAGCAGTACTTC. Encoded protein: CASSQLGRLGSYEQYF.

The genes are TRBV11-2 and TRBJ2-5; 11 nucleotides line up with TRBD2. CDR3 length: 16 residues. Germline values: CDR1 SGHAT, CDR2 FQNNGV. The V gene end was trimmed by 5 bases and the J gene end by 3 bases; junction bases not matched to a gene: 8. CDR3 loop: CASSGRSGRVEETQYF. CDR3 nucleotide sequence: TGTGCCAGCAGCGGGCGTAGCGGGAGGGTTGAAGAGACCCAGTACTTC.

The chain has TRBV28 and TRBJ2-5, with D possibly matching TRBD2 (5 bases). The V and J ends lost 5 bases and 2 bases respectively, with 15 bases between them. The CDR3 loop spans 15 amino acids. Germline V gives CDR1 MDHEN, CDR2 SYDVKM. CDR3 sequence (DNA): TGTGCCAGCAGTCCGAACCGGGGTGGACAAGAGACCCAGTACTTC. Its translation is CASSPNRGGQETQYF. Drawing the rest from reference TRBV28 and TRBJ2-5, the complete variable domain is DVKVTQSSRYLVKRTGEKVFLECVQDMDHENMFWYRQDPGLGLRLIYFSYDVKMKEKGDIPEGYSVSREKKERFSLILESASTNQTSMYLCASSPNRGGQETQYFGPGTRLLVL.

The chain recombines TRBV7-2 with TRBJ2-1; D might be TRBD1 or TRBD2, each matching 6 bases. V was cut by 4 bases and J by 8 bases, with 21 bases left in between. Germline V gene sequence: CDR1 SGHTA, CDR2 FQGNSA. The CDR3 is made up of 16 amino acids. CDR3 DNA sequence: TGTGCCAGCAGCTACACTCGGGGGCGGTGGGAGGATGAGCAGTTCTTC. This gives the protein CASSYTRGRWEDEQFF.

This clone was found a few times. The chain uses TRBV11-2 and TRBJ2-2; D gene unclear. CDR3 length equals 11 residues. V dropped 7 bases and J dropped 5 bases, with 5 bases sitting between them. The germline gives CDR1 SGHAT, CDR2 FQNNGV. The CDR3: CASKGTGELFF. The CDR3 DNA reads TGTGCCAGCAAAGGGACCGGGGAGCTGTTTTTT.

J is TRBJ2-1 and V is TRBV6-1; D is unresolved. Germline CDR1 and CDR2: MNHNS and SASEGT. The CDR3 loop spans 10 amino acids. Trimming removed 10 bases at V and 14 bases at J, with 15 bases between. CDR3 sequence (DNA): TGTGCCACCGGAGTCAGAAGTGAGTTCTTC. Amino acid sequence: CATGVRSEFF.

V is TRBV10-3 and J is TRBJ2-5, with D possibly being TRBD1 (5 bases). The germline gives CDR1 ENHRY, CDR2 SYGVKD. This CDR3 region has 18 residues. The ends were cut back, 0 bases at V and 3 bases at J, with 20 bases in the middle. CDR3 in DNA: TGTGCCATCAGTGAGTCTAACGGTGGATGGACACAAAAAGAGACCCAGTACTTC. This codes for CAISESNGGWTQKETQYF.

This clone was picked up a small number of times. CDR3 nucleotide sequence: TGTGCCACCAGCAGCCTGTTAGCGGGAGGGACAGATACGCAGTATTTT. Translation gives CATSSLLAGGTDTQYF. The V gene is TRBV15, the J gene TRBJ2-3, with 11 bases aligning to TRBD2. The V and J ends lost 3 bases and 3 bases, in that order; junction bases with no gene match: 5. The germline V gene has CDR1 LNHNV and CDR2 YYDKDF (reference sequence). The CDR3 contains 16 residues. The full variable domain, with the rest looked up from reference TRBV15 and TRBJ2-3, is DAMVIQNPRYQVTQFGKPVTLSCSQTLNHNVMYWYQQKSSQAPKLLFHYYDKDFNNEADTPDNFQSRRPNTSFCFLDIRSPGLGDTAMYLCATSSLLAGGTDTQYFGPGTRLTVL.

This clone was detected only a few times. This chain uses TRBV4-1 with TRBJ1-2; 8 bases align to TRBD1. With 1 base clipped from V and 2 bases from J, the junction kept 0 bases outside the gene matches. The CDR3 spans 14 residues. CDR1 MGHRA and CDR2 YSYEKL come from the germline V gene. In nucleotides, the CDR3 is TGCGCCAGCAGCCAAGGGGACAGGAACTATGGCTACACCTTC. Protein: CASSQGDRNYGYTF.

This clone was picked up many times. This CDR3 is CASSRRDYLNEQFF. The CDR3 DNA is TGTGCCAGCAGCCGCCGGGACTACCTAAATGAGCAGTTCTTC. The rearrangement joins TRBV5-5 to TRBJ2-1; 7 nucleotides match TRBD2. The V segment lost 4 bases and the J segment 7 bases; nucleotides outside the gene matches: 8. The germline V gene encodes CDR1 SGHKS and CDR2 YYEKEE (reference sequence). This CDR3 contains 14 residues.

The chain joins TRBV4-3 to TRBJ1-4, with D maybe TRBD1 (6 bases). The CDR3 length is 13 residues. V was pared by 9 bases and J by 6 bases, with 14 bases between. The germline CDR1 and CDR2 sequences are LGHNA and YSLEER. The CDR3 DNA is TGCGCCAGTGGCCAAGAGGGGGATGAAAAACTGTTTTTT. Its translation: CASGQEGDEKLFF.

This clone appeared a few times. The chain carries TRBV28 and TRBJ2-7, with 9 bases aligning to TRBD1. V lost 7 bases to trimming and J lost 2 bases; unmatched junction nucleotides: 9. CDR3 length equals 15 residues. Looked up from germline, CDR1 is MDHEN and CDR2 is SYDVKM. The DNA of the CDR3 is TGTGCCAGCACTTCAACGGGACAGGGCGCCTACGAGCAGTACTTC. This translates into CASTSTGQGAYEQYF.

V is TRBV19 and J is TRBJ2-7, with D perhaps matching TRBD2 (6 bases). Looked up from germline, CDR1 is LNHDA and CDR2 is SQIVND (reference sequence). V was clipped by 4 bases and J by 4 bases, with 14 bases between them. This CDR3 comprises 14 residues. CDR3 sequence reads: CASSKGTWDYEQYF. In DNA, the CDR3 is TGTGCCAGTAGTAAAGGGACTTGGGATTACGAGCAGTACTTC. Full variable domain (remainder filled in from reference TRBV19 and TRBJ2-7): DGGITQSPKYLFRKEGQNVTLSCEQNLNHDAMYWYRQDPGQGLRLIYYSQIVNDFQKGDIAEGYSVSREKKESFPLTVTSAQKNPTAFYLCASSKGTWDYEQYFGPGTRLTVT.

The rearrangement links TRBV5-6 to TRBJ2-2; 10 bases fit TRBD2. There are 16 residues in the CDR3. With 7 bases clipped from V and 7 bases from J, the junction kept 13 bases outside the gene matches. Per germline, CDR1 SGHDT and CDR2 YYEEEE. CDR3 loop: CASRSISGRAIGELFF. DNA of the CDR3: TGTGCCAGCCGCTCAATAAGCGGGAGGGCCATCGGGGAGCTGTTTTTT.

The J gene is TRBJ2-1, the V gene TRBV7-9; D is perhaps TRBD2 (5 bases). CDR3 size: 16 residues. Between the trimmed V and J ends, which lost 8 bases and 0 bases, there was a span of 17 bases. Germline V CDR1 and CDR2: SEHNR, FQNEAQ (reference sequence). This CDR3 is CASPGPGKSSYNEQFF. CDR3 nucleotides: TGTGCCAGCCCTGGACCCGGGAAGAGCTCCTACAATGAGCAGTTCTTC.

In this sample, this clone turned up a few times. This chain joins TRBV11-2 and TRBJ2-7; a weak D match, TRBD1 (5 bases). The germline CDR1 and CDR2 sequences are SGHAT and FQNNGV. Trimming cost V 3 bases and J 0 bases, with 9 bases left between them. The CDR3 length is 14 residues. Here the CDR3 DNA reads TGTGCCAGCAGCTTGGGGCAGAGCTCCTACGAGCAGTACTTC. It translates to CASSLGQSSYEQYF.

The J gene is TRBJ2-2, the V gene TRBV2; 7 nucleotides agree with TRBD2. CDR1 and CDR2 (germline): SNHLY, FYNNEI. Trimming at V came to 4 bases and at J to 2 bases, leaving 4 bases not matched to a gene. CDR3 size: 15 residues. The chain's CDR3 is CASSVASGNTGELFF. The DNA of the CDR3 is TGTGCCAGCAGTGTGGCTAGCGGAAACACCGGGGAGCTGTTTTTT.

This clone turned up a few times. CDR3 region: CASEGGAGDEQYF. In DNA form, the CDR3 reads TGTGCCAGCGAGGGGGGCGCGGGGGACGAGCAGTACTTC. The genes are TRBV2 and TRBJ2-7, with D possibly TRBD2 on 7 matching bases. The germline CDR1 and CDR2 sequences are SNHLY and FYNNEI. The CDR3 consists of 13 residues. V was trimmed by 8 bases and J by 5 bases, leaving 16 bases between them.

The J gene is TRBJ2-3, the V gene TRBV28, with D perhaps matching TRBD2 (6 bases). From germline, CDR1 is MDHEN and CDR2 SYDVKM. The CDR3 has 14 residues. V lost 3 bases, J lost 3 bases, and 10 bases lay in between. The DNA of the CDR3 is TGTGCCAGCAGTTTCGCGGGGAGAACAGATACGCAGTATTTT. It encodes CASSFAGRTDTQYF.

The chain combines TRBV7-2 with TRBJ2-3; D is unresolved. CDR1 is SGHTA and CDR2 is FQGNSA in the germline V gene. V gave up 4 bases and J gave up 4 bases, with 6 bases separating them. The CDR3 spans 12 residues. The CDR3, as DNA: TGTGCCAGCAGCTCCACTTCAGATACGCAGTATTTT. It specifies CASSSTSDTQYF.

J is TRBJ2-7 and V is TRBV9; D possibly corresponds to TRBD1 (5 bases). The ends were cut back, 0 bases at V and 6 bases at J, with 10 bases in the middle. This CDR3 comprises 13 residues. CDR1 is SGDLS, CDR2 YYNGEE, per germline. In DNA form, the CDR3 reads TGTGCCAGCAGCGTAGGATTTAGGGGCGAGCAGTACTTC. Amino acids: CASSVGFRGEQYF.

V gene TRBV10-3 combines with J gene TRBJ2-1; 10 nucleotides agree with TRBD2. This CDR3 is 12 amino acids long. The germline V gene encodes CDR1 ENHRY and CDR2 SYGVKD. The V gene end was trimmed by 9 bases and the J gene end by 6 bases; junction bases not matched to a gene: 2. In nucleotides, the CDR3 is TGTGCCATAGAGCGGGGGGGCAATGAGCAGTTCTTC. Residues: CAIERGGNEQFF.

The chain combines TRBV7-9 with TRBJ1-2; perhaps TRBD1 as D (5 bases). The length of the CDR3 is 15 residues. The V gene's germline CDR1 is SEHNR and CDR2 FQNEAQ (reference sequence). V lost 5 bases and J 8 bases, leaving 21 bases between the germline ends. CDR3 DNA: TGTGCCAGCAGCAAAGGTGCCGGCTTCCCAGGGGGCTACACCTTC. Encoded protein: CASSKGAGFPGGYTF. The variable domain in full, completed from reference TRBV7-9 and TRBJ1-2, reads DTGVSQNPRHKITKRGQNVTFRCDPISEHNRLYWYRQTLGQGPEFLTYFQNEAQLEKSRLLSDRFSAERPKGSFSTLEIQRTEQGDSAMYLCASSKGAGFPGGYTFGSGTRLTVV.

This clone was seen a handful of times. The chain carries TRBV5-4 and TRBJ2-1, with D uncertain. This CDR3 contains 16 residues. Trimming pared 4 bases from V and 4 bases from J, leaving 18 bases between. Germline values: CDR1 SGHNT, CDR2 YYREEE (reference sequence). The chain's CDR3 is CASSHSSAVLYNEQFF. Written as DNA, the CDR3 is TGTGCCAGCAGCCATTCCTCTGCAGTCCTTTACAATGAGCAGTTCTTC.

The chain employs TRBV2 and TRBJ2-3, with 7 bases fitting TRBD2. Losses at the gene ends were 3 bases for V and 5 bases for J; bases not matched to a gene: 5. Germline V gene sequence: CDR1 SNHLY, CDR2 FYNNEI. The CDR3 has 14 residues. CDR3 amino acids: CASSEGTTQDTQYF. The DNA of the CDR3 is TGTGCCAGCAGTGAGGGGACTACGCAAGATACGCAGTATTTT. The full variable domain, completed using reference TRBV2 and TRBJ2-3, is EPEVTQTPSHQVTQMGQEVILRCVPISNHLYFYWYRQILGQKVEFLVSFYNNEISEKSEIFDDQFSVERPDGSNFTLKIRSTKLEDSAMYFCASSEGTTQDTQYFGPGTRLTVL.

This clone showed up many times. The chain couples TRBV14 to TRBJ2-6, with D unresolved. The V gene lost 1 base and the J gene lost 2 bases, with 9 bases spanning the gap. The CDR3 extends over 16 amino acids. Per the germline V gene, CDR1 is SGHDN and CDR2 is FVKESK. CDR3: CASSQGSETGANVLTF. In DNA form, the CDR3 reads TGTGCCAGCAGCCAAGGCTCGGAAACTGGGGCCAACGTCCTGACTTTC. Combining the CDR3 with reference TRBV14 and TRBJ2-6 gives the whole variable domain EAGVTQFPSHSVIEKGQTVTLRCDPISGHDNLYWYRRVMGKEIKFLLHFVKESKQDESGMPNNRFLAERTGGTYSTLKVQPAELEDSGVYFCASSQGSETGANVLTFGAGSRLTVL.